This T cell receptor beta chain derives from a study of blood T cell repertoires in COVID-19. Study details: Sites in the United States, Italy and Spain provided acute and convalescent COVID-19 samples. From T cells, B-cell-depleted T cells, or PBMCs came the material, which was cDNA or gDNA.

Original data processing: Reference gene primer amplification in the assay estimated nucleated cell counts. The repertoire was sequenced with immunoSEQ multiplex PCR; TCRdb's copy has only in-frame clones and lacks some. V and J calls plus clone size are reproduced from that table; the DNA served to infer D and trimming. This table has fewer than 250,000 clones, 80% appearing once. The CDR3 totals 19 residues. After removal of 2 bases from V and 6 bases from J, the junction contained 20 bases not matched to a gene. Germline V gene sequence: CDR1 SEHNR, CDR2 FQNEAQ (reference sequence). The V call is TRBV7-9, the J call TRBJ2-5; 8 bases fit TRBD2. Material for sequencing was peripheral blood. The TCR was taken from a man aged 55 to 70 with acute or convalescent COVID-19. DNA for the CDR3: TGTGCCAGCAGCTTAAAGGTCGGGACGACTCTAGCGGGTCCGAAGACCCAGTACTTC. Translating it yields CASSLKVGTTLAGPKTQYF.